The present T cell receptor beta chain was sequenced within a study of T-cell reconstitution after alpha-beta-depleted transplantation in children. Unique molecular identifiers were incorporated when the TCRbeta library was constructed. TCRdb independently ran MiXCR on the PCR reads; one entry per CDR3 protein. The table lists around 490,000 distinct CDR3 sequences, over 9.5% of them singletons, with approximately 15% in the top ten. This clonotype was detected a few times. The V gene's germline CDR1 is MNHEY and CDR2 SMNVEV (reference sequence). This CDR3 has 18 amino acids. Trimming shortened V by 2 bases and J by 2 bases, and 19 bases separated the two germline ends.

The sequence came from a female patient aged 2-9 years who had a stem cell transplant for aplastic anemia, so the T cells may come from the graft donor. The chain combines TRBV27 with TRBJ2-1; D is unclear. Material: PBMCs, mostly from graft donor cells, obtained 180 days after TCRalphabeta/CD19-depleted stem cell transplant. The CDR3 DNA sequence: TGTGCCAGCAGTTTAGATATAGGAGCCAAAGGCGCCTACAATGAGCAGTTCTTC. Translation gives CASSLDIGAKGAYNEQFF.